The text below deals with one T cell receptor beta chain. CDR3 length: 13 residues. The V end lost 6 bases, the J end lost 8 bases, and 14 bases lay between the germline ends. In germline, CDR1 is MNHEY, CDR2 SVGEGT. This sample is part of a study of blood T cells in healthy people across ages. Through a sample-barcoded 5' primer and a J-beta primer mix, a second PCR was run for roughly 6 to 11 cycles. A single record per CDR3 protein comes from TCRdb applying MiXCR to the 5' RACE reads. The data contain approximately 760,000 distinct CDR3 sequences, around a quarter of them seen just once; the ten biggest clones take up 8% to 10%. The same data also went into a second study, on T cells of mothers and their children.

The chain has TRBV6-2 or TRBV6-3 and TRBJ2-1; possible D gene TRBD2, 6 bases. The source is a boy aged 5-17 years in good health. Sequencing input: blood. As DNA, the CDR3 is TGTGCCAGCAGGACTAGATACAGCGATGAGCAGTTCTTC. Translation gives CASRTRYSDEQFF.